Shown below are 28 T cell receptor beta chains from a single sample sequenced in a study of shared clonotypes between healthy human individuals. Using immunoSEQ multiplex PCR, the repertoire was profiled, and TCRdb retains in-frame clones only, with some absent. The repertoire holds around 2.3 million clones, with around 95% as singletons. The sequenced sample was naive CD4+ T cells sorted from blood. Subset: CD45RA+ positively selected. These receptors were collected from a man aged 18 to 29 in good health.

CDR3 nucleotides: TGTGCCTGGTCAGTTAAAACGGGCCTACAAGAGACCCAGTACTTC. As protein: CAWSVKTGLQETQYF. The rearrangement links TRBV30 to TRBJ2-5; D not certain. CDR3 size: 15 residues. Germline V CDR1 and CDR2: GTSNPN, SVGIG (reference sequence). V was clipped by 5 bases and J by 2 bases, with 18 bases between them.

This clone was counted a single time. The V and J genes are TRBV4-1 and TRBJ1-5, with D hard to call. Germline V gene data show CDR1 as MGHRA and CDR2 as YSYEKL. The V gene lost 0 bases and the J gene lost 0 bases, with 3 bases spanning the gap. This CDR3 has 14 amino acids. The CDR3 reads CASSQETSNQPQHF. The CDR3 nucleotides are TGCGCCAGCAGCCAAGAAACTAGCAATCAGCCCCAGCATTTT.

The chain employs TRBV6-1 and TRBJ1-5; D is ambiguous. Trimming stripped 5 bases from V and 2 bases from J, with 7 bases between. This CDR3 has 13 residues. Per germline, CDR1 MNHNS and CDR2 SASEGT. In DNA form, the CDR3 reads TGTGCCAGCAGTATCCGGGGCAATCAGCCCCAGCATTTT. This translates into CASSIRGNQPQHF.

This chain connects TRBV2 to TRBJ1-2, with D perhaps TRBD1 (5 bases). This CDR3 is 16 amino acids long. Germline V CDR1 and CDR2: SNHLY, FYNNEI. Trimming shortened V by 6 bases and J by 8 bases, and 25 bases separated the two germline ends. CDR3 sequence: CASRTEQGKAVGGYTF. The CDR3 bases are TGTGCCAGCAGGACTGAGCAGGGAAAGGCGGTGGGCGGCTACACCTTC.

The genes are TRBV18 and TRBJ2-7; 8 bases are shared with TRBD1. CDR1 is KGHSH and CDR2 is LQKENI in the germline V gene. V was pared by 3 bases and J by 3 bases, with 7 bases of the junction left unmatched. CDR3 length equals 15 residues. The CDR3: CASSPTTGAFYEQYF. The CDR3 bases are TGTGCCAGCTCACCCACGACAGGGGCCTTCTACGAGCAGTACTTC.

The rearrangement joins TRBV10-2 to TRBJ1-4, with D perhaps matching TRBD1 (5 bases). V was cut by 3 bases and J by 4 bases, with 6 bases left in between. The CDR3 covers 13 residues. CDR1 and CDR2 from the germline V gene are WSHSY and SAAADI. The CDR3 nucleotides are TGCGCCAGCAGTGAACAGGTTAATGAAAAACTGTTTTTT. It yields the protein CASSEQVNEKLFF.

CDR3 DNA sequence: TGTGCCAGCAGTAAACAGGGTCCCACTACCTACGAGCAGTACTTC. Translating gives CASSKQGPTTYEQYF. The chain joins TRBV6-6 to TRBJ2-7; D is possibly TRBD1 (6 bases). This CDR3 comprises 15 residues. CDR1 is MNHNY and CDR2 is SVGAGI in the germline V gene (reference sequence). Deletions cut 5 bases from V and 2 bases from J, with 16 bases between.

Remarks on this clone: Other DNA sequences in the sample encode the same CDR3. The CDR3 is CASSLAGSSYNEQFF. The CDR3 DNA reads TGTGCCAGCAGCTTGGCCGGGAGCTCCTACAATGAGCAGTTCTTC. This rearrangement joins TRBV5-4 to TRBJ2-1; TRBD2 is a possible D gene (6 bases). CDR3 length: 15 residues. V was trimmed by 0 bases and J by 0 bases, leaving 7 bases between them. The germline V gene encodes CDR1 SGHNT and CDR2 YYREEE (reference sequence). The full variable domain, in which reference TRBV5-4 and TRBJ2-1 provide the parts outside the CDR3, is ETGVTQSPTHLIKTRGQQVTLRCSSQSGHNTVSWYQQALGQGPQFIFQYYREEENGRGNFPPRFSGLQFPNYSSELNVNALELDDSALYLCASSLAGSSYNEQFFGPGTRLTVL.

The chain uses TRBV5-1 and TRBJ2-2; 7 nucleotides match TRBD1. Trimming removed 8 bases from V and 1 base from J; junction bases left unmatched: 8. The CDR3 is made up of 15 amino acids. The germline V gene has CDR1 SGHRS and CDR2 YFSETQ. CDR3 coding DNA: TGCGCCAGTATAGACAGGGCCAAGAACACCGGGGAGCTGTTTTTT. Its protein is CASIDRAKNTGELFF.

V usage is TRBV27 and J usage is TRBJ1-6; 8 bases are a match to TRBD1. From germline, CDR1 is MNHEY and CDR2 SMNVEV (reference sequence). This CDR3 comprises 14 residues. With 5 bases clipped from V and 9 bases from J, the junction kept 6 bases outside the gene matches. The CDR3 reads CASSRGQVFSPLHF. In DNA form, the CDR3 reads TGTGCCAGCAGTCGGGGACAGGTTTTTTCACCCCTCCACTTT.

V is TRBV6-1 and J is TRBJ2-2, with a tentative D call TRBD1 (6 bases). Germline V gene lookup returns CDR1 MNHNS and CDR2 SASEGT. The CDR3 covers 14 residues. Between the trimmed V and J ends, which lost 3 bases and 3 bases, there was a span of 8 bases. The CDR3 DNA is TGTGCCAGCAGTGACAGGGGTCACACCGGGGAGCTGTTTTTT. Translated: CASSDRGHTGELFF.

V usage is TRBV5-6 and J usage is TRBJ2-3; 13 bases align to TRBD2. The CDR3 spans 16 residues. Trimming cost V 4 bases and J 2 bases; bases outside gene matches: 4. Looked up from germline, CDR1 is SGHDT and CDR2 is YYEEEE. The CDR3 region has the DNA TGTGCCAGCAGCAGACTAGCGGGAGGATACACAGATACGCAGTATTTT. Protein: CASSRLAGGYTDTQYF.

This clone has a single count. The CDR3 here is CAWSSGGGPTDTQYF. The CDR3 DNA is TGTGCCTGGAGTTCCGGGGGGGGACCCACAGATACGCAGTATTTT. V and J are TRBV30 and TRBJ2-3; TRBD2 matches at 8 bases. Germline CDR1 is GTSNPN and CDR2 is SVGIG (reference sequence). The J segment lost 2 bases and the V segment lost 2 bases, leaving 6 bases of the junction unmatched. The length of the CDR3 is 15 residues. Full variable domain (remainder filled in from reference TRBV30 and TRBJ2-3): SQTIHQWPATLVQPVGSPLSLECTVEGTSNPNLYWYRQAAGRGLQLLFYSVGIGQISSEVPQNLSASRPQDRQFILSSKKLLLSDSGFYLCAWSSGGGPTDTQYFGPGTRLTVL.

With respect to this clone: At the DNA level, this CDR3 is encoded by other sequences in the same sample as well. The chain uses TRBV7-2 and TRBJ2-3, with no clear D. Trimming stripped 1 base from V and 5 bases from J, with 4 bases between. Per the germline V gene, CDR1 is SGHTA and CDR2 is FQGNSA. This CDR3 is built from 12 residues. CDR3 sequence: CASSLVGDTQYF. The DNA of the CDR3 is TGTGCCAGCAGCTTAGTGGGAGATACGCAGTATTTT.

This rearrangement joins TRBV9 to TRBJ2-7, with D perhaps TRBD1 (6 bases). V gave up 0 bases and J gave up 5 bases, with 12 bases separating them. CDR3 length: 14 residues. CDR1 SGDLS and CDR2 YYNGEE come from the germline V gene. The CDR3 nucleotides read TGTGCCAGCAGCGTAGAACAGGGAAGGGACGAGCAGTACTTC. It yields the protein CASSVEQGRDEQYF.

This rearrangement joins TRBV18 to TRBJ2-3, with D perhaps TRBD1 (6 bases). CDR3 length equals 17 residues. V dropped 3 bases and J dropped 4 bases, with 20 bases sitting between them. Germline V lookup: CDR1 KGHSH, CDR2 LQKENI. CDR3 coding DNA: TGTGCCAGCTCACCCCTCGGAACAGGGAAGTTTGCAGATACGCAGTATTTT. Its translation: CASSPLGTGKFADTQYF.

The chain has TRBV5-8 and TRBJ1-2, with no clear D. The V end lost 0 bases, the J end lost 4 bases, and 4 bases lay between the germline ends. Germline V CDR1 and CDR2: SGHTS, YDEGEE. The CDR3 sequence is 12 residues long. CDR3 sequence: CASSLDVYGYTF. The CDR3 DNA is TGTGCCAGCAGCTTGGACGTCTATGGCTACACCTTC.

The V gene is TRBV11-2, the J gene TRBJ2-7; no reliable D call. V shed 4 bases and J shed 4 bases, with 8 bases lying between them. The CDR3 consists of 12 residues. Looked up from germline, CDR1 is SGHAT and CDR2 is FQNNGV. The CDR3 bases are TGTGCCAGCAGCTCGGACGGTTACGAGCAGTACTTC. Its protein is CASSSDGYEQYF.

The gene calls are TRBV9 and TRBJ1-6, with unresolved D. The CDR3 has 13 residues. V was trimmed by 3 bases and J by 14 bases, leaving 15 bases between them. CDR1 and CDR2 (germline): SGDLS, YYNGEE. The CDR3, as DNA: TGTGCCAGCAGCGGTACGTTGTGGTCGGCCCTCCACTTT. Residues: CASSGTLWSALHF.

The V call is TRBV5-1, the J call TRBJ2-5; no definite D call. The CDR3 covers 15 residues. Trimming cost V 5 bases and J 1 base, with 15 bases left between them. Germline assignment: CDR1 SGHRS and CDR2 YFSETQ. In DNA, the CDR3 is TGCGCCAGCAGACCACCGGGCAGAGGCCAAGAGACCCAGTACTTC. Amino acid sequence: CASRPPGRGQETQYF. The full variable domain, in which reference TRBV5-1 and TRBJ2-5 provide the parts outside the CDR3, is KAGVTQTPRYLIKTRGQQVTLSCSPISGHRSVSWYQQTPGQGLQFLFEYFSETQRNKGNFPGRFSGRQFSNSRSEMNVSTLELGDSALYLCASRPPGRGQETQYFGPGTRLLVL.

To note about this clone: Other nucleotide sequences in the sample specify the same CDR3. The chain couples TRBV5-6 to TRBJ2-7, with unresolved D. Per the germline V gene, CDR1 is SGHDT and CDR2 is YYEEEE. V lost 4 bases to trimming and J lost 2 bases, with 7 bases between them. CDR3 length: 12 amino acids. The CDR3 DNA sequence: TGTGCCAGCAGCCGAGTCCCCTACGAGCAGTACTTC. Translated, it gives CASSRVPYEQYF.

This chain joins TRBV2 and TRBJ1-2, with 8 positions matching TRBD1. The CDR3 has 15 amino acids. Trimming took 1 base from V and 5 from J; bases not matched to a gene: 6. Germline CDR1 reads SNHLY; CDR2 reads FYNNEI. The CDR3 bases are TGTGCCAGCAGTGAAGGGCAGGGGGCGCGTTATGGCTACACCTTC. This sequence encodes CASSEGQGARYGYTF.

This chain joins TRBV28 and TRBJ2-1; 9 bases are shared with TRBD1. The germline V gene encodes CDR1 MDHEN and CDR2 SYDVKM. V shed 7 bases and J 3 bases; nucleotides not matched to a gene: 7. This CDR3 has 15 amino acids. In DNA, the CDR3 is TGTGCCAGCAACTTACCGGGACAGGGCTACAATGAGCAGTTCTTC. Translating it yields CASNLPGQGYNEQFF.

The chain recombines TRBV28 with TRBJ2-7; D is perhaps TRBD2 (6 bases). The germline V and J ends were trimmed by 5 bases and 4 bases, with 18 bases remaining between them. CDR1 and CDR2 (germline): MDHEN, SYDVKM. CDR3 length equals 15 residues. CDR3 coding DNA: TGTGCCAGCAGTCCCCAGGGAGGCGCGGGGTACGAGCAGTACTTC. Its protein product is CASSPQGGAGYEQYF.

The chain combines TRBV11-2 with TRBJ2-3; D is unclear. CDR3 length: 15 amino acids. The V gene's germline CDR1 is SGHAT and CDR2 FQNNGV. V lost 5 bases, J lost 2 bases, and 14 bases lay in between. For the CDR3, the DNA is TGTGCCAGCAGCGACACGGGCTTCCCCACAGATACGCAGTATTTT. It is translated as CASSDTGFPTDTQYF.

The chain combines TRBV28 with TRBJ2-6; D gene ambiguous. Germline CDR1 and CDR2: MDHEN and SYDVKM. This CDR3 has 16 residues. Trimming took 1 base from V and 3 from J, leaving 10 bases between them. The CDR3 nucleotides read TGTGCCAGCAGTTTATTCATTTCGGGTGGGGCCAACGTCCTGACTTTC. Translation: CASSLFISGGANVLTF.

The gene calls are TRBV5-4 and TRBJ1-2, with TRBD1 matching over 8 bases. V lost 3 bases, J lost 8 bases, and 6 bases stayed unmatched. Germline V lookup: CDR1 SGHNT, CDR2 YYREEE (reference sequence). The CDR3 runs to 13 residues. CDR3 region: CASSSDRVLGYTF. As DNA, the CDR3 is TGTGCCAGCAGCTCGGACAGGGTGTTGGGCTACACCTTC. Drawing the rest from reference TRBV5-4 and TRBJ1-2, the complete variable domain is ETGVTQSPTHLIKTRGQQVTLRCSSQSGHNTVSWYQQALGQGPQFIFQYYREEENGRGNFPPRFSGLQFPNYSSELNVNALELDDSALYLCASSSDRVLGYTFGSGTRLTVV.

CDR3 loop: CASSLASEAFF. The CDR3 bases are TGTGCCAGCAGTCTGGCCAGTGAAGCTTTCTTT. This sequence joins TRBV2 and TRBJ1-1; no clear D. Deletions cut 5 bases from V and 7 bases from J, with 8 bases between. Germline values: CDR1 SNHLY, CDR2 FYNNEI. The CDR3 is 11 amino acids.